This TCR beta chain was captured by sequencing in a study of regulatory T cells in long-lasting Graves disease. General study results and limits: TRBV28, TRBJ1-2 and TRBJ2-5 were segments that persistent disease favored.

According to the study, TCR beta libraries were built with iRepertoire HTBI primers and CDR3-region Arm-PCR. Each CDR3 protein gets one entry after TCRdb re-called the multiplex PCR reads with MiXCR. The sample includes about 340,000 distinct CDR3 sequences, roughly a fifth of them seen just once. Germline CDR1 SGHAT, CDR2 FQNNGV. V was clipped by 4 bases and J by 3 bases, with 20 bases between them. The CDR3 extends over 17 amino acids. Time point: persistent/refractory GD, antithyroid drugs over 5 years with positive TRAb. There was RNA extracted from PBMCs, and the TCR library was made from it. EDTA tubes were used for drawing approximately 8.4 milliliters of peripheral blood. A note on this clonotype: Its antigen is not known.

The clonotype was recovered from a female donor with Graves disease. The chain employs TRBV11-2 and TRBJ2-3; perhaps D is TRBD1 or TRBD2 (5 bases each). Sample: peripheral blood mononuclear cells (PBMCs), taken when the disease was refractory, from a patient treated with antithyroid drugs. CDR3 sequence (DNA): TGTGCCAGCAGCTCCCCCAGGGTCTTGGGGACGACAGATACGCAGTATTTT. It codes for CASSSPRVLGTTDTQYF.